The rows below give T cell receptor beta chains drawn from one sample of a study of Graves' ophthalmopathy and Graves' hyperthyroidism. Via MiXCR, TCRdb re-called the multiplex PCR reads, giving one row per CDR3 protein. Among tens of thousands of distinct CDR3 sequences listed, approximately 52% were seen once. Source material: peripheral blood. The receptors come from an adult man with Graves' ophthalmopathy. The CDR3 runs from the conserved cysteine through the conserved F or W. The D gene is left open where the match is weak. Size values are once, few and many counts, or a class for expanded clones, and some rows have none.

-	TRBV2	many	TRBJ2-6	CASSISGSGANVLTF	TGTGCCAGCAGTATCAGCGGCTCTGGGGCCAACGTCCTGACTTTC
-	TRBV7-6	-	TRBJ2-3	CASSSTFTDTQYF	TGTGCCAGCAGCTCGACCTTCACAGATACGCAGTATTTT
TRBD2	TRBV25-1	-	TRBJ2-1	CASSPGTSGRDEQFF	TGTGCCAGCAGTCCGGGGACTAGCGGGAGGGATGAGCAGTTCTTC
-	TRBV12-3/TRBV12-4	many	TRBJ2-7	CASSFRGEGEQYF	TGTGCCAGCAGTTTTAGGGGGGAAGGCGAGCAGTACTTC
TRBD2	TRBV12-3/TRBV12-4	-	TRBJ2-2	CTSTMGGRVTGELFF	TGTACCAGCACTATGGGGGGGAGAGTCACCGGGGAGCTGTTTTTT
-	TRBV5-5	-	TRBJ1-1	CASSRTVGGPEAFF	TGTGCCAGCAGCCGGACAGTCGGTGGGCCTGAAGCTTTCTTT
-	TRBV5-1	-	TRBJ1-1	CASSWDGNTEAFF	TGCGCCAGCAGCTGGGACGGGAACACTGAAGCTTTCTTT
TRBD2	TRBV5-1	many	TRBJ2-5	CASSLDWPSGGQTQYF	TGCGCCAGCAGCTTGGATTGGCCTAGCGGGGGACAGACCCAGTACTTC
TRBD2	TRBV10-3	-	TRBJ2-7	CAISDLLAGGFYEQYF	TGTGCCATCAGTGACCTACTAGCGGGAGGGTTCTACGAGCAGTACTTC
-	TRBV6-6	-	TRBJ2-1	CASSYSETEQFF	TGTGCCAGCAGTTACTCAGAGACCGAGCAGTTCTTC
-	TRBV6-6	-	TRBJ1-2	CANPTTGYGYTF	TGTGCCAACCCAACCACAGGATATGGCTACACCTTC
TRBD2	TRBV2	many	TRBJ2-1	CASSGTSGGLYNEQFF	TGTGCCAGCAGTGGGACTAGCGGGGGACTTTACAATGAGCAGTTCTTC
-	TRBV4-1	many	TRBJ1-5	CASSQRGGGQPQHF	TGCGCCAGCAGCCAAAGGGGGGGTGGTCAGCCCCAGCATTTT
-	TRBV2	few	TRBJ1-1	CASGVNTEAFF	TGTGCCAGCGGAGTGAACACTGAAGCTTTCTTT
-	TRBV5-4	-	TRBJ1-3	CASSFRGGQGNTIYF	TGTGCCAGCAGCTTCCGGGGGGGTCAAGGAAACACCATATATTTT
TRBD1	TRBV27	-	TRBJ2-2	CASSLLTGPTGELFF	TGTGCCAGCAGTTTATTGACAGGGCCCACCGGGGAGCTGTTTTTT
TRBD1	TRBV9	-	TRBJ2-5	CASSPGQAEPQETQYF	TGTGCCAGCAGCCCCGGACAGGCCGAGCCCCAAGAGACCCAGTACTTC
-	TRBV2	-	TRBJ2-7	CATPPSGQAGYEQYF	TGTGCCACCCCACCGAGCGGGCAGGCAGGCTACGAGCAGTACTTC
-	TRBV15	-	TRBJ2-5	CATSRGADAKETQYF	TGTGCCACCAGCAGGGGGGCAGACGCCAAAGAGACCCAGTACTTC
-	TRBV24-1	once	TRBJ2-1	CATSGTTSFTANNEQFF	TGTGCCACCAGTGGAACGACATCTTTCACAGCGAACAATGAGCAGTTCTTC
-	TRBV6-5	-	TRBJ1-1	CASSYRTENTEAFF	TGTGCCAGCAGCTACAGGACGGAGAACACTGAAGCTTTCTTT
TRBD2	TRBV6-1	-	TRBJ2-3	CASSGLAGGNEQYF	TGTGCCAGCAGTGGACTAGCGGGGGGGAATGAGCAGTATTTT
TRBD2	TRBV6-4	-	TRBJ2-3	CASSDSRGGAADTQYF	TGTGCCAGCAGTGACTCGCGCGGGGGGGCAGCAGATACGCAGTATTTT
-	TRBV29-1	-	TRBJ1-1	CSLAENTEAFF	TGCAGCTTAGCGGAGAACACTGAAGCTTTCTTT
TRBD2	TRBV7-8	-	TRBJ2-5	CASSTSSGGQETQYF	TGTGCCAGCAGCACATCTAGCGGGGGTCAAGAGACCCAGTACTTC
-	TRBV5-6	-	TRBJ2-1	CACSPFAGREQFF	TGTGCCTGCAGCCCATTTGCGGGCCGGGAGCAGTTCTTC
TRBD2	TRBV29-1	medium-sized	TRBJ2-1	CSVEGTSGYNEQFF	TGCAGCGTTGAGGGGACTAGCGGGTACAATGAGCAGTTCTTC
TRBD2	TRBV7-9	few	TRBJ2-3	CAWSPTSGRTDTQYF	TGTGCCTGGAGTCCGACTAGCGGGAGAACAGATACGCAGTATTTT
-	TRBV7-9	many	TRBJ1-1	CASSLGGGRNTEAFF	TGTGCCAGCAGCTTAGGGGGAGGGAGGAACACTGAAGCTTTCTTT
TRBD1	TRBV10-1	-	TRBJ2-3	CASSDGQGGTDTQYF	TGCGCCAGCAGTGACGGACAGGGCGGGACAGATACGCAGTATTTT
TRBD2	TRBV7-9	-	TRBJ2-7	CASSLTGTSGPSHEQYF	TGTGCCAGCAGCCTAACCGGGACTAGCGGCCCGTCCCACGAGCAGTACTTC
-	TRBV4-1	-	TRBJ1-2	CASSQDYTAVNYGYTF	TGCGCCAGCAGCCAAGACTACACAGCTGTAAACTATGGCTACACCTTC
-	TRBV20-1	-	TRBJ2-6	CSATLGGAGANVLTF	TGCAGTGCTACTTTAGGGGGAGCTGGGGCCAACGTCCTGACTTTC
-	TRBV29-1	medium-sized	TRBJ2-7	CSVVIGLQAAEQYF	TGCAGCGTTGTAATCGGCCTTCAAGCGGCCGAGCAGTACTTC
-	TRBV7-9	many	TRBJ1-1	CASSVDFNTEAFF	TGTGCCAGCAGCGTAGACTTCAACACTGAAGCTTTCTTT
TRBD1	TRBV10-3	-	TRBJ2-7	CAISGNRGTYEQYF	TGTGCCATCAGTGGTAACAGGGGGACCTACGAGCAGTACTTC
TRBD2	TRBV20-1	many	TRBJ2-1	CSARHIAGGGEQFF	TGCAGTGCTAGACATATAGCGGGAGGGGGGGAGCAGTTCTTC
-	TRBV14	many	TRBJ1-6	CASKLSGGSPLHF	TGTGCCAGCAAACTATCGGGGGGATCACCCCTCCACTTT
-	TRBV18	-	TRBJ1-2	CASSPRNNYGYTF	TGTGCCAGCTCACCAAGGAATAACTATGGCTACACCTTC
-	TRBV20-1	-	TRBJ2-3	CSARDRGDTQYF	TGCAGTGCTAGAGATCGGGGGGATACGCAGTATTTT
-	TRBV2	many	TRBJ2-7	CASSYFGSSYEQYF	TGTGCCAGCAGCTATTTCGGGAGCTCCTACGAGCAGTACTTC
-	TRBV9	many	TRBJ2-7	CASSEQPGISYEQYF	TGTGCCAGCTCGGAACAGCCAGGAATCTCCTACGAGCAGTACTTC
-	TRBV7-3	-	TRBJ2-6	CASSATVSGANVLTF	TGTGCCAGCAGCGCGACAGTCTCTGGGGCCAACGTCCTGACTTTC
TRBD1	TRBV5-1	many	TRBJ2-1	CASSLRGQGPQFF	TGCGCCAGCAGCTTGAGAGGACAGGGACCCCAGTTCTTC
-	TRBV10-3	-	TRBJ1-5	CAIQEGNQPQHF	TGTGCCATCCAGGAGGGCAATCAGCCCCAGCATTTT
-	TRBV4-2	once	TRBJ1-2	CASRGGEGEVGYTF	TGTGCCAGCAGGGGGGGGGAGGGGGAAGTTGGCTACACCTTC
TRBD1	TRBV3-1	many	TRBJ1-2	CASSQDRGDRLPRGYTF	TGTGCCAGCAGCCAAGATAGGGGGGACAGGCTCCCTCGCGGCTACACCTTC
-	TRBV10-3	many	TRBJ2-6	CAIAPIGGGAGANVLTF	TGTGCCATCGCCCCTATAGGGGGAGGGGCTGGGGCCAACGTCCTGACTTTC
-	TRBV19	-	TRBJ2-3	CASIGGPDTQYF	TGTGCCAGTATCGGCGGGCCAGATACGCAGTATTTT
-	TRBV20-1	many	TRBJ1-4	CSARDSGRRVGEKLFF	TGCAGTGCTAGAGATTCGGGTAGGAGGGTTGGGGAAAAACTGTTTTTT
-	TRBV3-1	many	TRBJ2-5	CASSQDSRQETQYF	TGTGCCAGCAGCCAAGATTCCCGTCAAGAGACCCAGTACTTC
TRBD1	TRBV24-1	-	TRBJ2-2	CATSGKDRGELFF	TGTGCCACCAGTGGGAAGGACAGGGGGGAGCTGTTTTTT
TRBD2	TRBV7-9	few	TRBJ2-7	CASSLGGTSGGEQYF	TGTGCCAGCAGCTTAGGCGGGACTAGCGGGGGCGAGCAGTACTTC
TRBD1	TRBV11-3	many	TRBJ2-1	CASSQQGEQFF	TGTGCCAGCAGCCAACAGGGGGAGCAGTTCTTC
-	TRBV5-8	many	TRBJ1-3	CASSLTGTGNTIYF	TGTGCCAGCAGCTTGACGGGGACTGGAAACACCATATATTTT